Listed here are 17 T cell receptor beta chains from one sample, sequenced in a study of shared clonotypes between healthy human individuals. Naive CD8 cells lacked CD45RO and underwent positive selection for CCR7, leaving out terminally differentiated effector memory CD45RA+ cells. Assay used: immunoSEQ multiplex PCR; TCRdb lists only in-frame clones, some missing. This table holds about 2.1 million clones, 90% to 95% found once. Sequences were obtained from naive CD8+ T cells from PBMCs. These TCRs come from a man between 18 and 35 years old in good health. Some clones in this sample may be carry-over from other donors' samples.

This clone has a handful of counts. The chain recombines TRBV28 with TRBJ1-5; D remains ambiguous. Deletions cut 6 bases from V and 1 base from J, with 7 bases between. This CDR3 is built from 13 residues. Germline CDR1 and CDR2: MDHEN and SYDVKM. CDR3 loop: CASRPGSNQPQHF. Here the CDR3 DNA reads TGTGCCAGCAGACCGGGCAGCAATCAGCCCCAGCATTTT.

This chain connects TRBV10-3 to TRBJ2-7, with 8 bases lining up with TRBD2. Germline V lookup: CDR1 ENHRY, CDR2 SYGVKD. The J segment lost 5 bases and the V segment lost 0 bases, leaving 6 bases of the junction unmatched. The CDR3 has 15 amino acids. CDR3: CAISESSGRSHEQYF. CDR3 sequence (DNA): TGTGCCATCAGTGAGTCGAGCGGGAGATCCCACGAGCAGTACTTC.

This clone came up once. J is TRBJ2-5 and V is TRBV7-2, with D possibly TRBD1 on 5 matching bases. V was pared by 3 bases and J by 5 bases, with 10 bases between. Germline loops: CDR1 SGHTA, CDR2 FQGNSA. The CDR3 length is 13 residues. The DNA for the CDR3 is TGTGCCAGCAGCTTGGCAGGGTGGGAGACCCAGTACTTC. Its protein is CASSLAGWETQYF.

The genes are TRBV28 and TRBJ2-7; 8 bases fit TRBD1. The CDR3 extends over 16 amino acids. Unmatched junction bases numbered 10, after V lost 5 bases and J lost 1 base. CDR1 and CDR2 (germline): MDHEN, SYDVKM. The chain's CDR3 is CASSGGQGRRSYEQYF. CDR3 coding DNA: TGTGCCAGCAGTGGCGGACAGGGTCGGAGGTCCTACGAGCAGTACTTC.

The chain combines TRBV13 with TRBJ2-1; D may correspond to TRBD1 or TRBD2 (6 bases each). The CDR3 has 12 residues. Germline-derived CDR1 and CDR2 are PRHDT and FYEKMQ (reference sequence). The V end was cut by 5 bases, the J end by 15 bases, with 17 bases between. For the CDR3, the DNA is TGTGCCAGCAGCCCTCGGGGGCAAGCCCCGTTCTTC. It is translated as CASSPRGQAPFF.

The chain is built from TRBV9 and TRBJ1-1; D gene ambiguous. In germline, CDR1 is SGDLS, CDR2 YYNGEE. V was trimmed by 1 base and J by 1 base, leaving 11 bases between them. This CDR3 has 15 amino acids. Here the CDR3 reads CASSVSPQPNTEAFF. As DNA, the CDR3 is TGTGCCAGCAGCGTAAGCCCACAGCCGAACACTGAAGCTTTCTTT.

This chain uses TRBV27 with TRBJ2-3, with 9 bases aligning to TRBD1. This CDR3 contains 15 residues. Trimming removed 6 bases from V and 6 bases from J; junction bases left unmatched: 10. Looked up from germline, CDR1 is MNHEY and CDR2 is SMNVEV (reference sequence). This CDR3 is CASSPLQGATDTQYF. The CDR3 region has the DNA TGTGCCAGCAGCCCCCTACAGGGGGCGACCGATACGCAGTATTTT.

This chain links TRBV5-4 with TRBJ2-1; unclear D gene. V lost 0 bases and J 0 bases, leaving 10 bases between the germline ends. The CDR3 covers 16 residues. The V gene's germline CDR1 is SGHNT and CDR2 YYREEE (reference sequence). CDR3: CASSLGTARSYNEQFF. Here the CDR3 DNA reads TGTGCCAGCAGCTTGGGTACAGCCCGCTCCTACAATGAGCAGTTCTTC.

This chain joins TRBV19 and TRBJ2-7; 15 bases map to TRBD2. The CDR3 covers 14 residues. Unmatched junction bases numbered 8, after V lost 6 bases and J lost 11 bases. CDR1 and CDR2 from the germline V gene are LNHDA and SQIVND (reference sequence). The CDR3 sequence: CASSQGLAGGREYF. CDR3 coding DNA: TGTGCCAGTAGCCAAGGACTAGCGGGAGGGCGAGAGTACTTC.

The chain links TRBV5-1 to TRBJ2-7; no definite D call. V was cut by 2 bases and J by 3 bases, with 12 bases left in between. The CDR3 covers 14 residues. CDR1 and CDR2 (germline): SGHRS, YFSETQ. The CDR3 nucleotides read TGCGCCAGCAGCTTCCAAGGTAGGGTCTACGAGCAGTACTTC. Protein: CASSFQGRVYEQYF. Based on the CDR3 plus reference TRBV5-1 and TRBJ2-7, the full variable domain is KAGVTQTPRYLIKTRGQQVTLSCSPISGHRSVSWYQQTPGQGLQFLFEYFSETQRNKGNFPGRFSGRQFSNSRSEMNVSTLELGDSALYLCASSFQGRVYEQYFGPGTRLTVT.

This chain joins TRBV27 and TRBJ1-3; 9 bases line up with TRBD1. CDR1 and CDR2 (germline): MNHEY, SMNVEV (reference sequence). With 4 bases clipped from V and 6 bases from J, the junction kept 7 bases outside the gene matches. The CDR3 sequence is 15 residues long. CDR3: CASSSIGTGSNTIYF. The DNA for the CDR3 is TGTGCCAGCAGTTCCATCGGGACAGGGTCAAACACCATATATTTT.

This chain connects TRBV6-1 to TRBJ2-7; D might be TRBD1 (5 bases). Trimming took 1 base from V and 3 from J, leaving 7 bases between them. CDR3 size: 13 residues. In germline, CDR1 is MNHNS, CDR2 SASEGT. CDR3: CASSEGGNYEQYF. For the CDR3, the DNA is TGTGCCAGCAGTGAAGGGGGCAACTACGAGCAGTACTTC.

V is TRBV29-1 and J is TRBJ2-7; 11 bases map to TRBD1. CDR1 and CDR2 from the germline V gene are SQVTM and ANQGSEA. This CDR3 contains 19 residues. The J segment lost 3 bases and the V segment lost 5 bases, leaving 21 bases of the junction unmatched. For the CDR3, the DNA is TGCAGCGTTTCTCCAAGAGCCGGGACAGGGGGAGCTTTTGGCTACGAGCAGTACTTC. Translated, it gives CSVSPRAGTGGAFGYEQYF.

The rearrangement links TRBV7-9 to TRBJ2-7; 8 bases are a match to TRBD2. CDR3 size: 17 residues. Germline CDR1 reads SEHNR; CDR2 reads FQNEAQ (reference sequence). V lost 5 bases and J lost 3; bases outside the gene matches: 15. CDR3 DNA sequence: TGTGCCAGCAGCACCCACCCTAGCGGGCTATTTGACTACGAGCAGTACTTC. Residues: CASSTHPSGLFDYEQYF. Together with reference TRBV7-9 and TRBJ2-7, the CDR3 gives the full variable domain: DTGVSQNPRHKITKRGQNVTFRCDPISEHNRLYWYRQTLGQGPEFLTYFQNEAQLEKSRLLSDRFSAERPKGSFSTLEIQRTEQGDSAMYLCASSTHPSGLFDYEQYFGPGTRLTVT.

V and J are TRBV11-3 and TRBJ2-2; TRBD2 matches at 8 bases. CDR3 size: 15 residues. Per the germline V gene, CDR1 is SGHNT and CDR2 is YENEEA. The trim removed 4 bases at V and 4 bases at J, leaving 5 bases unmatched. DNA for the CDR3: TGTGCCAGCAGCTCGGGACTAGGGGCCACCGGGGAGCTGTTTTTT. Its translation: CASSSGLGATGELFF.

The chain joins TRBV9 to TRBJ1-2, with D unresolved. CDR1 is SGDLS, CDR2 YYNGEE, per germline. The CDR3 contains 17 residues. The germline V and J ends were trimmed by 3 bases and 3 bases, with 21 bases remaining between them. The CDR3 loop is CASSESRKGRRHYGYTF. Written as DNA, the CDR3 is TGTGCCAGCAGCGAGTCTCGGAAGGGAAGGCGACACTATGGCTACACCTTC.

This sequence joins TRBV7-9 and TRBJ2-2; D not resolved. V was shortened by 1 base and J by 4 bases, with 13 bases between the two germline ends. CDR1 and CDR2 (germline): SEHNR, FQNEAQ (reference sequence). The CDR3 totals 16 residues. The CDR3 loop reads CASSLVAPPSTGELFF. The CDR3 DNA reads as TGTGCCAGCAGCTTAGTGGCTCCTCCATCCACCGGGGAGCTGTTTTTT.